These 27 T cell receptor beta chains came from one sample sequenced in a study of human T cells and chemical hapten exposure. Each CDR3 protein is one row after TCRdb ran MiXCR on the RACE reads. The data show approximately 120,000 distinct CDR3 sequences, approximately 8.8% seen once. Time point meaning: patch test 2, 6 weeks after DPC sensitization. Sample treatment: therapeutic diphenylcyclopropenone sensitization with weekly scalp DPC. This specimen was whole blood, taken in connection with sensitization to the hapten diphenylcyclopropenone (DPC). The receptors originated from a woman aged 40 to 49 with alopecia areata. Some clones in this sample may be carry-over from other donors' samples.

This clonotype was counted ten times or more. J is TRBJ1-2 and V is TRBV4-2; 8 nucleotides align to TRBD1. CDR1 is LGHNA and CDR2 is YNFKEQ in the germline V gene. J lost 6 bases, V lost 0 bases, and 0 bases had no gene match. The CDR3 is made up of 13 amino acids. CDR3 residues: CASSQETGDGYTF. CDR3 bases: TGTGCCAGCAGCCAAGAGACAGGGGATGGCTACACCTTC.

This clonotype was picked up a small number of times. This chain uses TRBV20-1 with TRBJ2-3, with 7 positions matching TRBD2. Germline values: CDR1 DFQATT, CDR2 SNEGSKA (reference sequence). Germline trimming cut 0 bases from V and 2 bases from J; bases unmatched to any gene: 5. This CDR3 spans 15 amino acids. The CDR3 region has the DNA TGCAGTGCTAGAGATCTGGGAGGGGTCACAGATACGCAGTATTTT. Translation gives CSARDLGGVTDTQYF.

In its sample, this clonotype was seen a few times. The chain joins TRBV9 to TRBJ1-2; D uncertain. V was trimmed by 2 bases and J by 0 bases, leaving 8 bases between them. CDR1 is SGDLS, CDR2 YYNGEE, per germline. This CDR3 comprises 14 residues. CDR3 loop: CASSVDGTNYGYTF. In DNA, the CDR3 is TGTGCCAGCAGCGTTGACGGGACTAACTATGGCTACACCTTC.

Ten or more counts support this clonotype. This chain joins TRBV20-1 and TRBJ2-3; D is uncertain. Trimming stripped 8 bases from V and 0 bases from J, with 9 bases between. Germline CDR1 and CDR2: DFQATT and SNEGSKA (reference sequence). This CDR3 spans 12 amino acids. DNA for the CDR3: TGCAGTCTGTTGGGCAGCACAGATACGCAGTATTTT. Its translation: CSLLGSTDTQYF.

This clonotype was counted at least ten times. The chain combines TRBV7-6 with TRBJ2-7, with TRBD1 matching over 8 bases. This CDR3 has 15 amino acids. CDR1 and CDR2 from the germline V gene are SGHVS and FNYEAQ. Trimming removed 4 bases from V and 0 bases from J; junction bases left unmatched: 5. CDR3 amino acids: CASSYGQGYSYEQYF. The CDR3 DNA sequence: TGTGCCAGCAGCTATGGACAGGGATACTCCTACGAGCAGTACTTC. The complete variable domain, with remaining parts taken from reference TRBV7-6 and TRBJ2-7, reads GAGVSQSPRYKVTKRGQDVALRCDPISGHVSLYWYRQALGQGPEFLTYFNYEAQQDKSGLPNDRFSAERPEGSISTLTIQRTEQRDSAMYRCASSYGQGYSYEQYFGPGTRLTVT.

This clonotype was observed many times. In DNA form, the CDR3 reads TGTGCCAGCAGTTTAATGTGGTCAGGGGGTATCACAGATACGCAGTATTTT. Its translation: CASSLMWSGGITDTQYF. The chain joins TRBV27 to TRBJ2-3; 7 positions match TRBD1. V shed 2 bases, J shed 2 bases, and the junction held 10 bases outside the gene matches. The CDR3 extends over 17 amino acids. Germline V gene lookup returns CDR1 MNHEY and CDR2 SMNVEV (reference sequence).

CDR3 sequence (DNA): TGTGCCAGCAGCTTATATGGGAATTCACCCCTCCACTTT. Protein: CASSLYGNSPLHF. The chain carries TRBV7-3 and TRBJ1-6; D unresolved. In germline, CDR1 is SGHTA, CDR2 FQGTGA. The V end was cut by 2 bases, the J end by 7 bases, with 6 bases between. The CDR3 is 13 amino acids.

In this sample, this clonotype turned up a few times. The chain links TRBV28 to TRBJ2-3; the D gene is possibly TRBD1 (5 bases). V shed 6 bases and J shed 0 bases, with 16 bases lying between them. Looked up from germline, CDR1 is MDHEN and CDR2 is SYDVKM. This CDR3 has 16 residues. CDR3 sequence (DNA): TGTGCCAGCAGCACCCCACAGGTGGCAAGCACAGATACGCAGTATTTT. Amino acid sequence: CASSTPQVASTDTQYF.

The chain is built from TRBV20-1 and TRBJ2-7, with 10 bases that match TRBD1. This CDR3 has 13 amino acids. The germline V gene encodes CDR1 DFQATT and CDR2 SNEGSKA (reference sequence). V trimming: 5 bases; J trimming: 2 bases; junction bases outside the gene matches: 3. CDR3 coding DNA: TGCAGTGCTGCCGGGACAGGGGCCTACGAGCAGTACTTC. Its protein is CSAAGTGAYEQYF.

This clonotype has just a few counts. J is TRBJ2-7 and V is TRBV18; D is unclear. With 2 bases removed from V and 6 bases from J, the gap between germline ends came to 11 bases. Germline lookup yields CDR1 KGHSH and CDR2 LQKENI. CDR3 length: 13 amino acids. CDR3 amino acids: CASSPGAAVEQYF. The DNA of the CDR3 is TGTGCCAGCTCACCAGGCGCGGCGGTCGAGCAGTACTTC.

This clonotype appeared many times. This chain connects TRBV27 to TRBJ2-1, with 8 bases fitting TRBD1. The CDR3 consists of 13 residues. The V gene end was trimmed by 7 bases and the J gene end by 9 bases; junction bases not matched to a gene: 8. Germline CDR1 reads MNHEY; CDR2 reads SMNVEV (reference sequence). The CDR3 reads CASNGQGIGEQFF. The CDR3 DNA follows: TGTGCCAGCAACGGACAGGGCATAGGTGAGCAGTTCTTC.

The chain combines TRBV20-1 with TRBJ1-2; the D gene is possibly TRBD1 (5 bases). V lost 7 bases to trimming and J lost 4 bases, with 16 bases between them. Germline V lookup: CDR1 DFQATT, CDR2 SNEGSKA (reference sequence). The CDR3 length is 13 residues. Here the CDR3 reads CSGLRQGPYGYTF. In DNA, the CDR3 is TGCAGTGGGCTTAGGCAGGGCCCCTATGGCTACACCTTC.

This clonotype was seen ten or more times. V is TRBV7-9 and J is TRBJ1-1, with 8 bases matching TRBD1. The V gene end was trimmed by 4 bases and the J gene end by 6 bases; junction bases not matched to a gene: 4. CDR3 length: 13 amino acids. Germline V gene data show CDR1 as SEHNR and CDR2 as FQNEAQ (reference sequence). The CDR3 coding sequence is TGTGCCAGCAGCTCTAAGACAGGGGCTGAAGCTTTCTTT. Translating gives CASSSKTGAEAFF. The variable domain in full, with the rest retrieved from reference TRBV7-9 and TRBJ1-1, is DTGVSQNPRHKITKRGQNVTFRCDPISEHNRLYWYRQTLGQGPEFLTYFQNEAQLEKSRLLSDRFSAERPKGSFSTLEIQRTEQGDSAMYLCASSSKTGAEAFFGQGTRLTVV.

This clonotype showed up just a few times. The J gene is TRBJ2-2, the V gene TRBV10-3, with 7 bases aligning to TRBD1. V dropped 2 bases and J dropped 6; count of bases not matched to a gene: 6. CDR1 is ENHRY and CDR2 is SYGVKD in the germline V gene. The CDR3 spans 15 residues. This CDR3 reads CAISEPTGFSGELFF. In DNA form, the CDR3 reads TGTGCCATCAGTGAGCCGACAGGGTTCTCCGGGGAGCTGTTTTTT.

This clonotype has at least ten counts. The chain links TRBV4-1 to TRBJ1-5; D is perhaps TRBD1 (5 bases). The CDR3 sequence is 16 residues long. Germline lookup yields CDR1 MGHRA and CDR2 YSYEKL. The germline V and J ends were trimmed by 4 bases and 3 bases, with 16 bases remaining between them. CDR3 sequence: CASSLELGQANQPQHF. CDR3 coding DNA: TGCGCCAGCAGCCTAGAGCTAGGACAAGCCAATCAGCCCCAGCATTTT.

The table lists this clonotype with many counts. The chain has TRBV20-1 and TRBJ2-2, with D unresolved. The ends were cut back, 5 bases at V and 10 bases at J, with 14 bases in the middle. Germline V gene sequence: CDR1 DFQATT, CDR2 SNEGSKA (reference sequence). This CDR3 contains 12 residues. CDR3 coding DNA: TGCAGTGCTGGTCGACGGTCTACGGAGCTGTTTTTT. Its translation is CSAGRRSTELFF.

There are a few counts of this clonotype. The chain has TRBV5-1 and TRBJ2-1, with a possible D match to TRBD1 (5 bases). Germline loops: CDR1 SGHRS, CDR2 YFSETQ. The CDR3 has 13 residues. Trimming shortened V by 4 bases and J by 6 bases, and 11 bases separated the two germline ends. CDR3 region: CASSGAGPNEQFF. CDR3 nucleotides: TGCGCCAGCAGCGGGGCAGGGCCCAATGAGCAGTTCTTC.

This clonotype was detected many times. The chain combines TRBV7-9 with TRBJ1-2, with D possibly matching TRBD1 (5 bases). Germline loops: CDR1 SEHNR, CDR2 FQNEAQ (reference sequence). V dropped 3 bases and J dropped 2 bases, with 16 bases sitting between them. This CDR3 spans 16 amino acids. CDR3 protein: CASSLDSSGGNYGYTF. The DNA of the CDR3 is TGTGCCAGCAGCTTGGATTCAAGCGGGGGGAACTATGGCTACACCTTC.

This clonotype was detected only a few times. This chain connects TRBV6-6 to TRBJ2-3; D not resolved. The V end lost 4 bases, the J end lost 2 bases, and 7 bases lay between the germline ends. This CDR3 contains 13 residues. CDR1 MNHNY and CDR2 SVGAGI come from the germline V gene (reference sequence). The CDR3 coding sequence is TGTGCCAGCAGTTCGCAGACCACAGATACGCAGTATTTT. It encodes CASSSQTTDTQYF.

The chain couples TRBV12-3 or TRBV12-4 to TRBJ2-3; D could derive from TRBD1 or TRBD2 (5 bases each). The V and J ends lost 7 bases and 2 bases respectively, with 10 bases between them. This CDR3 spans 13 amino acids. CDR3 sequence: CASTWGYTDTQYF. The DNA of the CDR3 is TGTGCCAGCACGTGGGGGTACACAGATACGCAGTATTTT.

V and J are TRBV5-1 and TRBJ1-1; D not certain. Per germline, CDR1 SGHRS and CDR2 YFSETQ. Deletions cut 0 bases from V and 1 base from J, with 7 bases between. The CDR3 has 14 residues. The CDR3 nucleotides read TGCGCCAGCAGCTTGGCGATCGAGAACACTGAAGCTTTCTTT. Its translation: CASSLAIENTEAFF.

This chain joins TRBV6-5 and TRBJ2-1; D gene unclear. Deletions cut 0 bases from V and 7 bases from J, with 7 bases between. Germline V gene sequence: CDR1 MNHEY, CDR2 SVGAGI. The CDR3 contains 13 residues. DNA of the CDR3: TGTGCCAGCAGTTACTCGAGTGGGAATGAGCAGTTCTTC. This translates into CASSYSSGNEQFF.

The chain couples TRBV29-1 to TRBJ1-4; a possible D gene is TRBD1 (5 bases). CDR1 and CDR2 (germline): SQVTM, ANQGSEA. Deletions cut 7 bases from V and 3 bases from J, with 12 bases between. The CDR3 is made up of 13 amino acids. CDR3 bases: TGCAGCGCTTCCGGGGCTCCTAATGAAAAACTGTTTTTT. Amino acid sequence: CSASGAPNEKLFF.

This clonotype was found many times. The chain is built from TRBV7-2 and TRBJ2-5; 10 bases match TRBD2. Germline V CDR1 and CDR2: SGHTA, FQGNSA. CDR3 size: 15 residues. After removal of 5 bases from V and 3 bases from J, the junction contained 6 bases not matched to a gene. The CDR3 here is CASSPSGGLKETQYF. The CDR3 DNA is TGTGCCAGCAGCCCTAGCGGGGGCTTAAAAGAGACCCAGTACTTC. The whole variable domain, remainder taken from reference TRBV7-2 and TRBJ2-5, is GAGVSQSPSNKVTEKGKDVELRCDPISGHTALYWYRQSLGQGLEFLIYFQGNSAPDKSGLPSDRFSAERTGGSVSTLTIQRTQQEDSAVYLCASSPSGGLKETQYFGPGTRLLVL.

CDR3 sequence (DNA): TGTGCCAGCGCCCCCGGGACAAGGGAAGCCAAGCAGTACTTC. It translates to CASAPGTREAKQYF. The chain joins TRBV12-3 or TRBV12-4 to TRBJ2-7; D is possibly TRBD1 (6 bases). Deletions cut 8 bases from V and 8 bases from J, with 22 bases between. CDR3 length: 14 residues.

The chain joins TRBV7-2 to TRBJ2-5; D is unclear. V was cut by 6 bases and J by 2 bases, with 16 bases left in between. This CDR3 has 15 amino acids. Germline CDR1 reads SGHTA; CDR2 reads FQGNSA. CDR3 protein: CASRRTEISQETQYF. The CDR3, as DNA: TGTGCCAGCAGACGGACGGAGATTTCACAAGAGACCCAGTACTTC.

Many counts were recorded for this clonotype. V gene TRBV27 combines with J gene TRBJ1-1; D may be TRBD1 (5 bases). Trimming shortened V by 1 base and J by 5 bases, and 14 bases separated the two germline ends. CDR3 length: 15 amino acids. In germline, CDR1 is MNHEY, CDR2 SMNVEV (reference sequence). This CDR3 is CASSLYKEPGTEAFF. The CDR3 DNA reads TGTGCCAGCAGTTTATATAAGGAACCAGGGACTGAAGCTTTCTTT.